The rows below give T cell receptor beta chains drawn from one sample of a study of beta chain features in type 1 diabetes. TCRdb keeps only in-frame clones here, not all; method: immunoSEQ multiplex PCR. The sample carries approximately 140,000 clones, 7% to 10% recorded once. Specimen: central memory CD4+ T cells from blood. These receptors all stem from a man aged 25-45 years with type 1 diabetes. CDR3s include the opening cysteine and the closing phenylalanine or tryptophan. Each record gives: clone size, V gene, J gene, D gene, CDR3 DNA, CDR3 protein. D genes are given only for firm matches. Clone size is given for some rows only: seen once, a few or many times, or a class if the clone is expanded.

few	TRBV4-1	TRBJ1-1	-	TGCGCCAGCAGCCAAGGGGTAGGGGGGAACACTGAAGCTTTCTTT	CASSQGVGGNTEAFF
-	TRBV7-9	TRBJ2-6	-	TGTGCCAGCAGCTCCCAACGCCGGGGCAACGTCCTGACTTTC	CASSSQRRGNVLTF
-	TRBV18	TRBJ2-2	-	TGTGCCAGCTCACCGTTACAGCCCTCGAACACCGGGGAGCTGTTTTTT	CASSPLQPSNTGELFF
-	TRBV28	TRBJ2-5	TRBD2	TGTGCCAGCAGTTTTGCGGGGGTGGAGACCCAGTACTTC	CASSFAGVETQYF
few	TRBV4-1	TRBJ2-3	-	TGCGCCAGCAGCCAAGATGGACCGAGGGGGGATACGCAGTATTTT	CASSQDGPRGDTQYF
-	TRBV11-2	TRBJ2-3	-	TGTGCCAGCAGCTTAGCCCGACAAACAGATACGCAGTATTTT	CASSLARQTDTQYF
few	TRBV9	TRBJ1-4	-	TGTGCCAGCAGCGCCGGGGGATACAATGAAAAACTGTTTTTT	CASSAGGYNEKLFF
few	TRBV10-3	TRBJ2-5	TRBD2	TGTGCCATCAGTGAGGGTTCGGGGGGGCTCATCCAAGAGACCCAGTACTTC	CAISEGSGGLIQETQYF
-	TRBV6-6	TRBJ1-2	TRBD1	TGTGCCAGCGAGGCAGGGGGCCGCTATGGCTACACCTTC	CASEAGGRYGYTF
-	TRBV30	TRBJ2-1	-	TGTGCCTGGATCCGTGGGGCTGGCAATGAGCAGTTCTTC	CAWIRGAGNEQFF
many	TRBV18	TRBJ2-5	TRBD1	TGTGCCAGCTCACCGCGACAGGGGGCGCGGAGAGAGACCCAGTACTTC	CASSPRQGARRETQYF
many	TRBV4-1	TRBJ2-7	-	TGCGCCAGCAGCCACCAACAGGGTGGGGGATACGAGCAGTACTTC	CASSHQQGGGYEQYF
-	TRBV9	TRBJ2-5	TRBD1	TGTGCCAGCAGGGCTGGGACAGGGACGGGGACCCAGTACTTC	CASRAGTGTGTQYF
few	TRBV27	TRBJ1-2	TRBD1	TGTGCCAGCAGAGGGACAGCAGCTAACTATGGCTACACCTTC	CASRGTAANYGYTF
-	TRBV11-2	TRBJ2-2	TRBD1	TGTGCCATCCGGGACAGAGACACCGGGGAGCTGTTTTTT	CAIRDRDTGELFF
few	TRBV28	TRBJ2-5	TRBD2	TGTGCCAGCAGTCTAGCGGGGGGGCCGGAGACCCAGTACTTC	CASSLAGGPETQYF
-	TRBV28	TRBJ1-1	-	TGTGCCAGCAGTTCCGCGGGGAACACTGAAGCTTTCTTT	CASSSAGNTEAFF
few	TRBV5-1	TRBJ2-5	-	TGCGCCAGCAGCTTGTCCCATAACACGGAGACCCAGTACTTC	CASSLSHNTETQYF
few	TRBV4-3	TRBJ2-1	TRBD2	TGCGCCAGCAGCCAACCTAGCGGGGGGGCCAATGAGCAGTTCTTC	CASSQPSGGANEQFF
few	TRBV4-1	TRBJ1-1	-	TGCGCCAGCAGCCAGCAAACACAGAACACTGAAGCTTTCTTT	CASSQQTQNTEAFF
few	TRBV10-3	TRBJ1-6	-	TGTGCCATCAGGGACAGCAATAATTCACCCCTCCACTTT	CAIRDSNNSPLHF
-	TRBV11-3	TRBJ2-1	-	TGTGCCAGCAGCTTAGATAACGCGAGGTGGCATGAGCAGTTCTTC	CASSLDNARWHEQFF
few	TRBV29-1	TRBJ1-1	TRBD1	TGCAGCGTCCTTGCCAGGGGGCACACTGAAGCTTTCTTT	CSVLARGHTEAFF
few	TRBV6-5	TRBJ1-2	-	TGTGCCACCCTCCAGGGCTGGTATGGCTACACCTTC	CATLQGWYGYTF
few	TRBV30	TRBJ1-4	-	TGTGCCTTATCTACAACTAATGAAAAACTGTTTTTT	CALSTTNEKLFF
-	TRBV29-1	TRBJ1-3	-	TGCAGCGTTGAAGGACAGGCTCGAAACACCATATATTTT	CSVEGQARNTIYF
few	TRBV4-2	TRBJ2-1	-	TGTGCCAGCAGCCAATCCCCCAGTCGTGATGAGCAGTTCTTC	CASSQSPSRDEQFF
-	TRBV2	TRBJ2-5	TRBD1	TGTGCCAGTGGGACAGACCAAGAGACCCAGTACTTC	CASGTDQETQYF
few	TRBV2	TRBJ2-3	TRBD1	TGTGCCAGCAGTGAAGAAGGACAGGGCGGGGATACGCAGTATTTT	CASSEEGQGGDTQYF
-	TRBV18	TRBJ2-5	-	TGTGCCAGCTCACCGGTCAGGGAAGAGACCCAGTACTTC	CASSPVREETQYF
few	TRBV29-1	TRBJ2-2	TRBD1	TGCAGCGTCCCGGGGGGACAGGGGGCGAACAAAGGGGAGCTGTTTTTT	CSVPGGQGANKGELFF
-	TRBV9	TRBJ2-5	-	TGTGCCAGCAGCCCCGGACAGACCCAAGAGACCCAGTACTTC	CASSPGQTQETQYF
-	TRBV6-5	TRBJ2-2	-	TGTGCCAGCAGTTATACTAGCAGCAGGGAGCTGTTTTTT	CASSYTSSRELFF
-	TRBV19	TRBJ2-1	TRBD2	TGTGCCAGTAGTTTTTTGACTAGCGGGGGCCCCGGGGTCTTC	CASSFLTSGGPGVF
-	TRBV18	TRBJ2-3	-	TGTGCCAGCTCACCACCGTCGGGGGGCACAGATACGCAGTATTTT	CASSPPSGGTDTQYF
-	TRBV30	TRBJ2-5	TRBD2	TGTGCCTTCACGCGGTCAGCGGGGGGGGAGACCCAGTACTTC	CAFTRSAGGETQYF
few	TRBV4-2	TRBJ2-5	-	TGTGCCAGCAGCCAAGATTCGCGGGCGGGGGAGACCCAGTACTTC	CASSQDSRAGETQYF
-	TRBV10-3	TRBJ1-5	TRBD1	TGTGCCATCAGTCGGACAGGTGAGGACCAGCATTTT	CAISRTGEDQHF
-	TRBV7-9	TRBJ2-1	-	TGTGCCAGCAGCTTAGATGGCTCCGGAGGGGAGCAGTTCTTC	CASSLDGSGGEQFF
-	TRBV27	TRBJ2-3	-	TGTGCCAGCAGATCTTCAGGGTCAGATACGCAGTATTTT	CASRSSGSDTQYF
few	TRBV25-1	TRBJ2-5	-	TGTGCCAGCAGTGAATCCTCGCTAGCGAGGGAGACCCAGTACTTC	CASSESSLARETQYF
-	TRBV29-1	TRBJ2-5	TRBD2	TGCAGCGTTTTTCTAGCGGGCCCTCAAGAGACCCAGTACTTC	CSVFLAGPQETQYF